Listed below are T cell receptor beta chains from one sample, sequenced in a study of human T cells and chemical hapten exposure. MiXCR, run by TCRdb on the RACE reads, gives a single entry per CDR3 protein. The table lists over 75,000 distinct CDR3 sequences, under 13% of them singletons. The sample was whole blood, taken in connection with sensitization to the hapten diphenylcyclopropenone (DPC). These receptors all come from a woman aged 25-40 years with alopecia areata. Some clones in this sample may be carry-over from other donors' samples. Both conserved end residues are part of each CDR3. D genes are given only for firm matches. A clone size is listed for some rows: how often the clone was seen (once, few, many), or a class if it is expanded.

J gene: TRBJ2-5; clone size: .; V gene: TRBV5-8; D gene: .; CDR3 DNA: TGTGCCAGCAGCGGGGTCGGTGAAGAGACCCAGTACTTC; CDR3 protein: CASSGVGEETQYF
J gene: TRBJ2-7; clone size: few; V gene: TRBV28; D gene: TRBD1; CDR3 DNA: TGTGCCAGCACGGGACAGGGCCCCTACGAGCAGTACTTC; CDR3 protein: CASTGQGPYEQYF
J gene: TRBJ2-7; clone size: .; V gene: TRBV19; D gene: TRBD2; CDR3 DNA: TGTGCCAGTAGTCCCGGACTAGTTTCGGTGCAGTACTTC; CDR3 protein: CASSPGLVSVQYF
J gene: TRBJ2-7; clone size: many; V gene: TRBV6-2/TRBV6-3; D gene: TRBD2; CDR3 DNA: TGTGCCAGCAGTTCTAGCGGGGCCGCCTACGAGCAGTACTTC; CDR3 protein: CASSSSGAAYEQYF
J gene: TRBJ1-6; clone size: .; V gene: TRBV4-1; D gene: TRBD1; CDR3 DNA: TGCGCCAGCAGCCAAGACGGACAGGGCTATAATTCACCCCTCCACTTT; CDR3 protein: CASSQDGQGYNSPLHF
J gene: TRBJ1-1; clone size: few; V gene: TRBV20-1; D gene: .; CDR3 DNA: TGCAGTGCTAGAGCGGGCTCAATGAACACTGAAGCTTTCTTT; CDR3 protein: CSARAGSMNTEAFF
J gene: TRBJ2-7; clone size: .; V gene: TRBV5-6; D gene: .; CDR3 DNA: TGTGCCAGCAGCCACTCACGACGCGGGCAGTACTTC; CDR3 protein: CASSHSRRGQYF
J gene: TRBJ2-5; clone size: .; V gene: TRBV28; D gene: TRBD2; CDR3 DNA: TGTGCCAGCAGTTTTGGCGGGAGCAAAGAGACCCAGTACTTC; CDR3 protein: CASSFGGSKETQYF
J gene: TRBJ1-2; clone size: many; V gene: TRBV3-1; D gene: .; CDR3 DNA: TGTGCCAGCAGCATAGACCTGAGGACGTATGGCTACACCTTC; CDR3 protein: CASSIDLRTYGYTF
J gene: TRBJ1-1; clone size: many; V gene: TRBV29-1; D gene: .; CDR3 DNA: TGCAGCGTTGAAAGGGGGAACACTGAAGCTTTCTTT; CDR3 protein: CSVERGNTEAFF
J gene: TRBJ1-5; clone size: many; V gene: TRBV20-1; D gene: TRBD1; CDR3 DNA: TGCAGTGCTCAACAGGGGGATCAGCCCCAGCATTTT; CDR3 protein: CSAQQGDQPQHF
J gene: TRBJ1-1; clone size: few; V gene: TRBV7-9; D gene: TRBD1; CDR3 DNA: TGTGCCAGCAGCACCTCCGGGACAGCCAACACTGAAGCTTTCTTT; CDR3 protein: CASSTSGTANTEAFF
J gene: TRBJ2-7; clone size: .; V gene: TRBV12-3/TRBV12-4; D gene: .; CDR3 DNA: TGTGCCAGCAGTTTAGAGCGCTTAGTCTCCGAGCAGTACTTC; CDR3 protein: CASSLERLVSEQYF
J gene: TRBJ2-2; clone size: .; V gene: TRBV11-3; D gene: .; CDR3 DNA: TGTGCCAGAGGGTGGGGCCTGAACACCGGGGAGCTGTTTTTT; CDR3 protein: CARGWGLNTGELFF
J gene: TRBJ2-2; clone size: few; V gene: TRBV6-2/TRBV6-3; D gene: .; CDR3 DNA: TGTGCCAGCAACCCCGGGACACGAAACGGGGAGCTGTTTTTT; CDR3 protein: CASNPGTRNGELFF
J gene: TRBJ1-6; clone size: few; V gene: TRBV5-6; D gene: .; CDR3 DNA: TGTGCCAGCAGCTTGGCCTACAGCGGGGTGAATTCACCCCTCCACTTT; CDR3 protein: CASSLAYSGVNSPLHF
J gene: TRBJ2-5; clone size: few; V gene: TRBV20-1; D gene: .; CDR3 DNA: TGCAGTGCTAGAATCGTGCAGGGTCTTGAGACCCAGTACTTC; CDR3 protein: CSARIVQGLETQYF
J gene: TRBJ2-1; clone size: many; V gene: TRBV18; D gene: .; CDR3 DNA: TGTGCCAGCTCACCACGGCAGGGGTCCTCGAACAATGAGCAGTTCTTC; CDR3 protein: CASSPRQGSSNNEQFF
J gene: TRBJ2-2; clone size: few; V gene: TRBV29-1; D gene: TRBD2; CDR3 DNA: TGCAGCGTCGGACTAGCGGGAGGGCCCGGGGAGCTGTTTTTT; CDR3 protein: CSVGLAGGPGELFF
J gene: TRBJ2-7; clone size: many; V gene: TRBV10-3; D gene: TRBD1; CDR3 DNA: TGTGCCATCAGTGAGGGGGACAGGAGCTACGAGCAGTACTTC; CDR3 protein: CAISEGDRSYEQYF
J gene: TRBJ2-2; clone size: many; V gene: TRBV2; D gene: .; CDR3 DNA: TGTGCCAGTCGAGGGGAGGCGGCCACCGGGGAGCTGTTTTTT; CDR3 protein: CASRGEAATGELFF
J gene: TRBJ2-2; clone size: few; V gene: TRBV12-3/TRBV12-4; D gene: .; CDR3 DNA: TGTGCCAGCAGTTTCGACAGAAACACCGGGGAGCTGTTTTTT; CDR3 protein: CASSFDRNTGELFF
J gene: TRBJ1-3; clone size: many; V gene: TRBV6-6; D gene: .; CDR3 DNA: TGTGCCAGCAAGACCGGACAAATGGGGGACACCATATATTTT; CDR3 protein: CASKTGQMGDTIYF
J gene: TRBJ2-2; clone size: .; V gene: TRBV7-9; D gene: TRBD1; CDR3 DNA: TGTGCCAGCAGCTTTCAGGGGGACGGGGAGCTGTTTTTT; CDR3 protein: CASSFQGDGELFF
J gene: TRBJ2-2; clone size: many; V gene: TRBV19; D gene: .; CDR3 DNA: TGTGCCAGTAAGATCGGAGGTCTCACCGGGGAGCTGTTTTTT; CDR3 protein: CASKIGGLTGELFF
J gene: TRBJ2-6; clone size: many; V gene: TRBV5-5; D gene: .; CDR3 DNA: TGTGCCAGCAGCTTGATTGGGGCCAACGTCCTGACTTTC; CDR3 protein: CASSLIGANVLTF
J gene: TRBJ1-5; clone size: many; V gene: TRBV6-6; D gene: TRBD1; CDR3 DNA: TGTGCCAGCAGACGGCAGGGGGCCCAGCCCCAGCATTTT; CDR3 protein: CASRRQGAQPQHF
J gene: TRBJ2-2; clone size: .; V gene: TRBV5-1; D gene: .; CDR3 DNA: TGCGCCAGCACCCTGGGCCCAGGGTACACCGGGGAGCTGTTTTTT; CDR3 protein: CASTLGPGYTGELFF
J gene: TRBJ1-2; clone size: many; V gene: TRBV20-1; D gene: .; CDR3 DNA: TGCAGTGCTAGAGATTCCAGGGAGTGGATGAGGCACTATGGCTACACCTTC; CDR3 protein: CSARDSREWMRHYGYTF
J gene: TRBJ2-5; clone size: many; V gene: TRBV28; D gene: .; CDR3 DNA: TGTGCCAGCACCCCGCCTCAGGGGGAGACCCAGTACTTC; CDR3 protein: CASTPPQGETQYF
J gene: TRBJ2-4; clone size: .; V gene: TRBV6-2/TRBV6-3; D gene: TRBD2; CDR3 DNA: TGTGCCAGCAGTTACACCAGCGGGGCCGCACTAGCCAAAAACATTCAGTACTTC; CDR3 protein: CASSYTSGAALAKNIQYF
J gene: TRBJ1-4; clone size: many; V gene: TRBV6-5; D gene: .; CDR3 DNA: TGTGCCACCAGATTGGCTGGGAATAATGAAAAACTGTTTTTT; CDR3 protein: CATRLAGNNEKLFF
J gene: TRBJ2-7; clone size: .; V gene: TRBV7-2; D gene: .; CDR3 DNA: TGTGCCAGCAGCTCCGGACCGGAGCAGTACTTC; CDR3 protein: CASSSGPEQYF
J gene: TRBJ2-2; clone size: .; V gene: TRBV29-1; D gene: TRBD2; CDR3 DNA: TGCAGCGTTAAGGGACTAGCGGGGGAGAACACCGGGGAGCTGTTTTTT; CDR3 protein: CSVKGLAGENTGELFF
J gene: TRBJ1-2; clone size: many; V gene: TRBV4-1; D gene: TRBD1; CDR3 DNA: TGCGCCAGCAGCCAGGCGGGACAGCGCTATGGCTACACCTTC; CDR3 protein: CASSQAGQRYGYTF
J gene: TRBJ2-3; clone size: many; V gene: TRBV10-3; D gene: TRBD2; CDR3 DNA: TGTGCCATCAGTTTAGCGGGAGCCACAGATACGCAGTATTTT; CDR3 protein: CAISLAGATDTQYF
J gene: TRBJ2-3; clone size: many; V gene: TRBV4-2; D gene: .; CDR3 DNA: TGTGCCAGCAGCCAAGATCGAGATACGCAGTATTTT; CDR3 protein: CASSQDRDTQYF
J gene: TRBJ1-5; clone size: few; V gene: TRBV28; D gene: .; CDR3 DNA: TGTGCCACCGAGTCTAGCAATCAGCCCCAGCATTTT; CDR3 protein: CATESSNQPQHF
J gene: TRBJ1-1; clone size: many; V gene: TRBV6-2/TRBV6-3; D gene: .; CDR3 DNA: TGTGCCAGCAGTTACTCGAAGGGGATCTTCACTGAAGCTTTCTTT; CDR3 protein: CASSYSKGIFTEAFF
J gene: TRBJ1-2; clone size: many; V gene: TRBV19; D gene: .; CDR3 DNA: TGTGCCAGTAGTACCCGACCGGTCTATGGCTACACCTTC; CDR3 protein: CASSTRPVYGYTF
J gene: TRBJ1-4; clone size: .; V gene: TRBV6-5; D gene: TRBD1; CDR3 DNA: TGTGCCAGCACCGGGGACAGAACTAATGAAAAACTGTTTTTT; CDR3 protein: CASTGDRTNEKLFF
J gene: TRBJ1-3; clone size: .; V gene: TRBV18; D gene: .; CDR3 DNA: TGTGCCAGCTCAAAGGAGAGACTCTCTGGAAACACCATATATTTT; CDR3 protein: CASSKERLSGNTIYF
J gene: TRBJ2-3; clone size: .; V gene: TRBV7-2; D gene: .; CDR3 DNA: TGTGCCAGCAGCAGGATCATAGGAAGCACAGATACGCAGTATTTT; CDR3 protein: CASSRIIGSTDTQYF
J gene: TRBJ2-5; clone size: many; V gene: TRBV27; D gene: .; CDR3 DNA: TGTGCCAGCAGCCTATCGCCAAGACAAGAGACCCAGTACTTC; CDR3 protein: CASSLSPRQETQYF
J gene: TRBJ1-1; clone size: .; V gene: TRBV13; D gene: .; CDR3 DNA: TGTGCCAGCAGCTTATCTCCCGACTCTGAAGCTTTCTTT; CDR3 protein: CASSLSPDSEAFF
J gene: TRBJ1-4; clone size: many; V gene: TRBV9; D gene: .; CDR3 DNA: TGTGCCAGCAGCGCCCCAAGCAGGGATGCAACTAATGAAAAACTGTTTTTT; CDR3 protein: CASSAPSRDATNEKLFF
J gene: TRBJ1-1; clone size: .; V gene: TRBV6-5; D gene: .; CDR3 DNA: TGTGCCAGCAAAAGAGGGACGGACACTGAAGCTTTCTTT; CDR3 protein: CASKRGTDTEAFF
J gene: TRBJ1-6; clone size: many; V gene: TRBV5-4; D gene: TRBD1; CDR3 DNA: TGTGCCAGCAGCTCCCGGACAGGGCCGAGGGGTTATTCACCCCTCCACTTT; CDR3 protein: CASSSRTGPRGYSPLHF
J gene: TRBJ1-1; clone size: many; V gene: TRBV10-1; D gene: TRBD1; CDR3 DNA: TGCGCCAGCAGTCAAGGACAGGGTGGCACTGAAGCTTTCTTT; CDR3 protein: CASSQGQGGTEAFF
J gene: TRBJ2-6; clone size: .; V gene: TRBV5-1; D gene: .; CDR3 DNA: TGCGCCAGCAGCTTGGCAGGGACATCTGGGGCCAACGTCCTGACTTTC; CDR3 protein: CASSLAGTSGANVLTF
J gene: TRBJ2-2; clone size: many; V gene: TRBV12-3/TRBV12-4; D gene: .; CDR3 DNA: TGTGCCAGCAGTTTGATCGACACCGGGGAGCTGTTTTTT; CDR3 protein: CASSLIDTGELFF
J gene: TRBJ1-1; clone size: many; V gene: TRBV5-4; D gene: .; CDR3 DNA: TGTGCCAGCAGCCTGACAGCCCCCAGCACTGAAGCTTTCTTT; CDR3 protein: CASSLTAPSTEAFF
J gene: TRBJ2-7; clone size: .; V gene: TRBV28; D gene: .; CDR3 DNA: TGTGCCAGCAGCGGCGGGGGGACAGCCCTCTCCTACGAGCAGTACTTC; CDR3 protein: CASSGGGTALSYEQYF
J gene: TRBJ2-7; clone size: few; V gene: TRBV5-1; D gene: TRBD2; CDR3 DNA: TGCGCCAGCAGCGAGACTAGCGGGAGGCGGGAGCAGTACTTC; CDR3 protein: CASSETSGRREQYF
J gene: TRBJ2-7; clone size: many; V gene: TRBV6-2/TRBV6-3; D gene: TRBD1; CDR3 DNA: TGTGCCAGCAGTTGGGGACAGATCTACGAGCAGTACTTC; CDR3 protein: CASSWGQIYEQYF
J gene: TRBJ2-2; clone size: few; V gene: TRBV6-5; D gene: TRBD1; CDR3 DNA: TGTGCCAGCACTCCCCGGGGACAGGGGAACACCGGGGAGCTGTTTTTT; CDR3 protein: CASTPRGQGNTGELFF
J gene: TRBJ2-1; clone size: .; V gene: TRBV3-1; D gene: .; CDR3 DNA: TGTGCCAGCAGCCAAGGAGACGGCAATGAGCAGTTCTTC; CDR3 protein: CASSQGDGNEQFF
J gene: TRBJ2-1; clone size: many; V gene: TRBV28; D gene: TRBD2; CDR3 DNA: TGTGCCAGCAGTTACGGACTAGCGGGTTCCCTGGAGCAGTTCTTC; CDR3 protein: CASSYGLAGSLEQFF
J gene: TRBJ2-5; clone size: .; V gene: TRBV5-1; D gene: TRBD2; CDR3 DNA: TGCGCCAGCAGTCGCTTTATGCGGGGGCAAGAGACCCAGTACTTC; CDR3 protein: CASSRFMRGQETQYF